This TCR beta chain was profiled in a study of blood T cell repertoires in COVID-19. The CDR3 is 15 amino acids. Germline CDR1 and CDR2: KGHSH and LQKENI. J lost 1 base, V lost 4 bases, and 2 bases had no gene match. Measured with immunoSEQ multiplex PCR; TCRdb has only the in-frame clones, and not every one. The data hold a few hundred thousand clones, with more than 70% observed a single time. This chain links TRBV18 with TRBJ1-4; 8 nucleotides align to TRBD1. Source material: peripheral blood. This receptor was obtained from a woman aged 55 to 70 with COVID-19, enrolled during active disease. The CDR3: CASSLGTGTNEKLFF. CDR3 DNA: TGTGCCAGCTCACTCGGGACAGGAACTAATGAAAAACTGTTTTTT.